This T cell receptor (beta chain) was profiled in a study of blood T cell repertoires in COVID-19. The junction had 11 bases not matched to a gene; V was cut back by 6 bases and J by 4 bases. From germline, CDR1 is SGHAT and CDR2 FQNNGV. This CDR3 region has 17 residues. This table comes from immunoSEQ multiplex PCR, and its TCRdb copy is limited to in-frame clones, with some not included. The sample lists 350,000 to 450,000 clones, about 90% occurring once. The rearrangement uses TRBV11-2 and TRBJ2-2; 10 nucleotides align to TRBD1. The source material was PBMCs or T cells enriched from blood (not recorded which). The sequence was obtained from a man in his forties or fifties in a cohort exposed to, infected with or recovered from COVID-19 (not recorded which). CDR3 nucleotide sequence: TGTGCCAGCAGACAACCGGGACAGGGGTCGAGCACCGGGGAGCTGTTTTTT. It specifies CASRQPGQGSSTGELFF.